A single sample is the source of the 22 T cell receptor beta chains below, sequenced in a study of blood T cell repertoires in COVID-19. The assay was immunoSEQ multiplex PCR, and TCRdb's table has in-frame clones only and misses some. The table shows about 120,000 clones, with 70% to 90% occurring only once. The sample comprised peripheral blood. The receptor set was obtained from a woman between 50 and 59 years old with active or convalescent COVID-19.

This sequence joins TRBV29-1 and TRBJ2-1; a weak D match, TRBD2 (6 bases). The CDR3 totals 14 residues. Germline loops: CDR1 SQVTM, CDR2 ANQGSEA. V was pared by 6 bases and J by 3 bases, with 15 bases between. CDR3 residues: CSVGPTGVYNEQFF. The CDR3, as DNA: TGCAGCGTCGGACCTACGGGAGTCTACAATGAGCAGTTCTTC.

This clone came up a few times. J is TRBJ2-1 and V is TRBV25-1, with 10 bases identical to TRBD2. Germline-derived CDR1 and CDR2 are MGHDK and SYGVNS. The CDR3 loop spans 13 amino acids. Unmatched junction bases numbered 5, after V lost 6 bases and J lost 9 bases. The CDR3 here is CASRVSGRGEQFF. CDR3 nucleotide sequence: TGTGCCAGCAGGGTAAGCGGGAGGGGTGAGCAGTTCTTC.

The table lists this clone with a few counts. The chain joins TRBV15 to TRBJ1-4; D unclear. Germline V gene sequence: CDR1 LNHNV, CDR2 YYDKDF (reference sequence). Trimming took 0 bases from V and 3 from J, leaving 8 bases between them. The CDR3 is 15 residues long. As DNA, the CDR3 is TGTGCCACCAGCAGAGACTCCTCCGCTAATGAAAAACTGTTTTTT. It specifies CATSRDSSANEKLFF.

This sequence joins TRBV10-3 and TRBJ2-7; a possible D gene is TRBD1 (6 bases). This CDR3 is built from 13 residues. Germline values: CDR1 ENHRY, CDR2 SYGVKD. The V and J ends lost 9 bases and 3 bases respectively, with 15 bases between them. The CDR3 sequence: CAITTQGLYEQYF. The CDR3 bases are TGTGCCATTACTACACAGGGTCTCTACGAGCAGTACTTC.

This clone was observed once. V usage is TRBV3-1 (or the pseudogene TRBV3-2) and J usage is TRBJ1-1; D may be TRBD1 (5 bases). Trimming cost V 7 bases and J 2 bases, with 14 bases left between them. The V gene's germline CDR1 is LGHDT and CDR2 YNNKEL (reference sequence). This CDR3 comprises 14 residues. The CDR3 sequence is CASTETARNTEAFF. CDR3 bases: TGTGCCAGCACCGAGACAGCGCGAAACACTGAAGCTTTCTTT.

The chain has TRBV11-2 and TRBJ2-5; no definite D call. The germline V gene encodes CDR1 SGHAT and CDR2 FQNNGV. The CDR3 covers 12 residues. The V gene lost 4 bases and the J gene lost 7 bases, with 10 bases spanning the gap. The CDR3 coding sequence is TGTGCCAGCAGCTCCCAAGGCGGGACCCAGTACTTC. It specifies CASSSQGGTQYF.

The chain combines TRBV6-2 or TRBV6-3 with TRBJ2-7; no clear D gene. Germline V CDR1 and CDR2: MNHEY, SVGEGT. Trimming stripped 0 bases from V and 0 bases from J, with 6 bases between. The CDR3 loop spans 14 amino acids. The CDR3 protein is CASSYSASSYEQYF. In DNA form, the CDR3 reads TGTGCCAGCAGTTACTCCGCCAGCTCCTACGAGCAGTACTTC.

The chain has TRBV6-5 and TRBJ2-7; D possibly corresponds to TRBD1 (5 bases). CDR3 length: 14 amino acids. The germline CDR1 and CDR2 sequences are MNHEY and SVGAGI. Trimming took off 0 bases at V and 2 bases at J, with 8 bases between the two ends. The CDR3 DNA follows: TGTGCCAGCAGTTACTCGGTAGGGGCCTACGAGCAGTACTTC. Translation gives CASSYSVGAYEQYF.

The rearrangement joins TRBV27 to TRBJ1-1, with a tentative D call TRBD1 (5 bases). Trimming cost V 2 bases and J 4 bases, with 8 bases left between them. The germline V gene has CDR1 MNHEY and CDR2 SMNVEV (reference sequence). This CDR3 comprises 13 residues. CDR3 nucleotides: TGTGCCAGCAGTTTAGCGGGGGGCACTGAAGCTTTCTTT. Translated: CASSLAGGTEAFF.

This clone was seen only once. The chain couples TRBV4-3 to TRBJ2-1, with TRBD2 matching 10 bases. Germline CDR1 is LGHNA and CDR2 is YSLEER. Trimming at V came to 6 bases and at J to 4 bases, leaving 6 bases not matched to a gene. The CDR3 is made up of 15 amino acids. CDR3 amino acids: CASRPGTSEYNEQFF. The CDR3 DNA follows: TGCGCCAGCAGGCCCGGGACTAGCGAGTACAATGAGCAGTTCTTC.

CDR3 amino acids: CASSVARLAGDEQYF. DNA for the CDR3: TGTGCCAGCAGCGTTGCCCGCCTAGCGGGAGACGAGCAGTACTTC. The chain couples TRBV5-8 to TRBJ2-7; 10 bases fit TRBD2. The CDR3 has 15 residues. Germline trimming cut 4 bases from V and 5 bases from J; bases unmatched to any gene: 9. Germline V gives CDR1 SGHTS, CDR2 YDEGEE.

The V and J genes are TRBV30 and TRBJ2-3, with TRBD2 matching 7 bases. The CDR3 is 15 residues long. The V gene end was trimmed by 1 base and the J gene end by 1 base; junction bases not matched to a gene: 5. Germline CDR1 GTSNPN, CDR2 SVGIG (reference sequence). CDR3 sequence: CAWSGGRRGTDTQYF. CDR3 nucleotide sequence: TGTGCCTGGAGTGGCGGGAGAAGGGGCACAGATACGCAGTATTTT.

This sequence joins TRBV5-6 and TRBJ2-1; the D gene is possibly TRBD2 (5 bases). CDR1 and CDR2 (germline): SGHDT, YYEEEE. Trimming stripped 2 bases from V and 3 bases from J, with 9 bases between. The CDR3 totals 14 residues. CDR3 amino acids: CASSFFGGYNEQFF. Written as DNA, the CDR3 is TGTGCCAGCAGCTTTTTTGGAGGCTACAATGAGCAGTTCTTC.

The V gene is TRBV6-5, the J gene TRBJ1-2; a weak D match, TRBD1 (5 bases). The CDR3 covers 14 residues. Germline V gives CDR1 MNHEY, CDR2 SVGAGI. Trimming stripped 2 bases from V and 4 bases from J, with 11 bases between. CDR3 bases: TGTGCCAGCAGTTACGGGGGGGTTTCCTATGGCTACACCTTC. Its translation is CASSYGGVSYGYTF.

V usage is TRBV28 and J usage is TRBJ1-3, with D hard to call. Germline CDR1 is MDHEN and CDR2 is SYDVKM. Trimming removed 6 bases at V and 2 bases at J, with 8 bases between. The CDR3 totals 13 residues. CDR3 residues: CASSLPAGNTIYF. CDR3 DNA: TGTGCCAGCAGCTTGCCGGCTGGAAACACCATATATTTT.

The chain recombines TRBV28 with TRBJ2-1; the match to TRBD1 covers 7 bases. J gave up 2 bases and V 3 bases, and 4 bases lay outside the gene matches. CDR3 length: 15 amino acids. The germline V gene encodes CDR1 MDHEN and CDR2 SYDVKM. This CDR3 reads CASSLAGGPYNEQFF. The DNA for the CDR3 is TGTGCCAGCAGTTTGGCAGGGGGACCCTACAATGAGCAGTTCTTC. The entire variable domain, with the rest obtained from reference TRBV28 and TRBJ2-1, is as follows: DVKVTQSSRYLVKRTGEKVFLECVQDMDHENMFWYRQDPGLGLRLIYFSYDVKMKEKGDIPEGYSVSREKKERFSLILESASTNQTSMYLCASSLAGGPYNEQFFGPGTRLTVL.

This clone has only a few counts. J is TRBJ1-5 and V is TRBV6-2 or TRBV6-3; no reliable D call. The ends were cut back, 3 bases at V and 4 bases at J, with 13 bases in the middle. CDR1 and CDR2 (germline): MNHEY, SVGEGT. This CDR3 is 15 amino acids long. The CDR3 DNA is TGTGCCAGCAGTTATGGCGGGCCGTCAAATCAGCCCCAGCATTTT. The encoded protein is CASSYGGPSNQPQHF.

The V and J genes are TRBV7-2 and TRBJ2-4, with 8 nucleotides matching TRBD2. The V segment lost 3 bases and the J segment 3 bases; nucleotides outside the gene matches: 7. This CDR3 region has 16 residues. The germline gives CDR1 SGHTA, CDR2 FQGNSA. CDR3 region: CASSFHSGMVKNIQYF. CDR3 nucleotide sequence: TGTGCCAGCAGCTTCCATAGCGGGATGGTCAAAAACATTCAGTACTTC. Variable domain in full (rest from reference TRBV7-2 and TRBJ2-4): GAGVSQSPSNKVTEKGKDVELRCDPISGHTALYWYRQSLGQGLEFLIYFQGNSAPDKSGLPSDRFSAERTGGSVSTLTIQRTQQEDSAVYLCASSFHSGMVKNIQYFGAGTRLSVL.

CDR3: CASSPDRGLYEQYF. CDR3 DNA sequence: TGTGCCAGCAGCCCCGACAGGGGTTTATACGAGCAGTACTTC. This chain joins TRBV7-6 and TRBJ2-7; TRBD1 matches at 8 bases. V lost 5 bases, J lost 4 bases, and 7 bases stayed unmatched. CDR1 is SGHVS and CDR2 is FNYEAQ in the germline V gene. The CDR3 runs to 14 residues.

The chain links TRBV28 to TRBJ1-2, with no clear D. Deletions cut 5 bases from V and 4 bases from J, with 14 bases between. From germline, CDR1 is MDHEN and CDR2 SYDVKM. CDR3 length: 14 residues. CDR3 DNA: TGTGCCAGCAGTCCGGGTGGTAAGGTCTATGGCTACACCTTC. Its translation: CASSPGGKVYGYTF.

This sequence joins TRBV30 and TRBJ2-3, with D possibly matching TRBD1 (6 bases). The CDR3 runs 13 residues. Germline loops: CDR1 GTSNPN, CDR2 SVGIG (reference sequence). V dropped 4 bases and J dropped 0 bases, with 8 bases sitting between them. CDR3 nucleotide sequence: TGTGCCTGGACTCAGGGGAGCACAGATACGCAGTATTTT. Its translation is CAWTQGSTDTQYF. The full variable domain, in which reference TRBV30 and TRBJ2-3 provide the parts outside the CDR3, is SQTIHQWPATLVQPVGSPLSLECTVEGTSNPNLYWYRQAAGRGLQLLFYSVGIGQISSEVPQNLSASRPQDRQFILSSKKLLLSDSGFYLCAWTQGSTDTQYFGPGTRLTVL.

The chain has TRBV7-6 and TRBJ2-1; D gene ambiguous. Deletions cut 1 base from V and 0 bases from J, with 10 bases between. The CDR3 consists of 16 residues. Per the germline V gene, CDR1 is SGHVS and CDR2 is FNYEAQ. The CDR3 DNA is TGTGCCAGCAGCTTAGTCGCGCCCCCCTCCTACAATGAGCAGTTCTTC. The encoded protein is CASSLVAPPSYNEQFF.